The clone carrying this T cell receptor beta chain was found a few times. The antigen remains undetermined. These data are taken from a study of blood T cells in healthy people across ages. General study points: Naive and antigen-experienced cells could not be conclusively compared, given unsorted PBMCs.

PCR was performed a second time for roughly 6 to 12 cycles using a sample-barcoded 5' primer and a J-beta primer mix. Template switching added a 12-random-nucleotide identifier to every cDNA molecule. TCRdb ran MiXCR on the 5' RACE reads and lists one entry per CDR3 protein. The sample contains around 800,000 distinct CDR3 sequences, more than 35% of which appear only once. The sample was blood. This clonotype was sampled from a man older than 75 in good health.

The chain's CDR3 is CASSPPWGDTQYF. In DNA, the CDR3 is TGTGCCAGCAGCCCGCCCTGGGGGGATACGCAGTATTTT. The genes are TRBV7-2 and TRBJ2-3, with D perhaps TRBD1 or TRBD2 (5 bases each). The CDR3 sequence is 13 residues long. The germline CDR1 and CDR2 sequences are SGHTA and FQGNSA. V was pared by 5 bases and J by 6 bases, with 12 bases between.